These T cell receptor beta chains were read from a single sample in a study of blood T cells in healthy people across ages. TCRdb reprocessed the 5' RACE reads with MiXCR, giving one entry per CDR3 protein. The data contain approximately 1.5 million distinct CDR3 sequences, 34% of them singletons. Sequencing was carried out using blood. Receptors were obtained from a woman in her twenties or thirties in good health. Both conserved end residues are part of each CDR3. D genes are given only for firm matches. Not all rows give a size; the values are once, few, many and, for expanded clones, a class.

few | TRBJ2-1 | TRBV12-3/TRBV12-4 | NA | CASMSGSTEQFF | TGTGCCAGTATGAGCGGGTCAACTGAGCAGTTCTTC
NA | TRBJ2-1 | TRBV7-9 | NA | CASSSFAPTDNEQFF | TGTGCCAGCAGTTCGTTCGCCCCAACCGACAATGAGCAGTTCTTC
NA | TRBJ2-7 | TRBV29-1 | NA | CSVAEPSLEQYF | TGCAGCGTTGCTGAACCTTCATTGGAGCAGTACTTC
NA | TRBJ2-7 | TRBV5-5 | NA | CASAQVSSYEQYF | TGTGCCAGCGCACAGGTAAGCTCCTACGAGCAGTACTTC
few | TRBJ2-5 | TRBV9 | NA | CASSVVFGGAQETQYF | TGTGCCAGCAGCGTAGTCTTTGGGGGGGCCCAAGAGACCCAGTACTTC
NA | TRBJ1-5 | TRBV4-1 | NA | CASSQPTGNQPQHF | TGCGCCAGCAGCCAACCCACGGGGAATCAGCCCCAGCATTTT
NA | TRBJ2-2 | TRBV7-3 | NA | CASSSWAAGELFF | TGTGCCAGCAGCTCTTGGGCGGCCGGGGAGCTGTTTTTT
NA | TRBJ2-1 | TRBV6-2/TRBV6-3 | NA | CACLQGSSYNEQFF | TGTGCCTGCCTCCAGGGGAGCTCCTACAATGAGCAGTTCTTC
few | TRBJ2-1 | TRBV5-1 | NA | CASLEGVSGNEQFF | TGCGCCAGCCTAGAGGGAGTCAGTGGAAATGAGCAGTTCTTC
once | TRBJ2-5 | TRBV7-9 | NA | CASSFPHKETQYF | TGTGCCAGCAGCTTCCCCCATAAAGAGACCCAGTACTTC
NA | TRBJ1-2 | TRBV20-1 | NA | CSATRTDYSYTF | TGCAGTGCCACTCGGACGGACTATAGCTACACCTTC
few | TRBJ2-5 | TRBV24-1 | TRBD2 | CATSDTGLAGETQYF | TGTGCCACCAGTGATACCGGACTAGCAGGCGAGACCCAGTACTTC
NA | TRBJ2-3 | TRBV30 | TRBD2 | CAWSIGLAGDQDTQYF | TGTGCCTGGAGTATAGGGCTAGCGGGAGATCAAGATACGCAGTATTTT
NA | TRBJ2-7 | TRBV10-2 | TRBD1 | CASRDREIEQYF | TGCGCCAGCAGGGACAGGGAGATCGAGCAGTACTTC
few | TRBJ2-1 | TRBV6-1 | NA | CASTSKRPVTYNEQFF | TGTGCCAGCACATCCAAGAGGCCCGTAACATACAATGAGCAGTTCTTC
many | TRBJ2-5 | TRBV7-9 | TRBD2 | CASSPAGGSPNQETQYF | TGTGCCAGCAGCCCCGCGGGGGGCAGCCCAAATCAAGAGACCCAGTACTTC
NA | TRBJ2-3 | TRBV10-3 | NA | CAISFSDTQYF | TGTGCCATCAGTTTTTCAGATACGCAGTATTTT
NA | TRBJ1-5 | TRBV28 | NA | CASSFQGSNNQPQHF | TGTGCCAGCAGTTTTCAGGGTTCGAACAATCAGCCCCAGCATTTT
NA | TRBJ2-4 | TRBV21-1 | NA | CASRTFNVISNIQYF | TGTGCCAGCAGGACGTTTAATGTTATAAGTAACATTCAGTACTTC
NA | TRBJ2-5 | TRBV6-1 | TRBD1 | CASWTGGWETQYF | TGTGCCAGCTGGACAGGGGGCTGGGAGACCCAGTACTTC
NA | TRBJ1-2 | TRBV20-1 | NA | CSARQSPNYGYTF | TGCAGTGCTAGACAGTCTCCTAACTATGGCTACACCTTC
NA | TRBJ2-5 | TRBV10-3 | NA | CAISDQGGSRETQYF | TGTGCCATCAGTGACCAAGGAGGGAGTCGGGAGACCCAGTACTTC
NA | TRBJ1-4 | TRBV14 | NA | CASSQARTTNEKLFF | TGTGCCAGCAGCCAAGCACGGACAACTAATGAAAAACTGTTTTTT
NA | TRBJ2-7 | TRBV6-7 | TRBD2 | CASSYHRTGGRYEQYF | TGTGCCAGCAGTTACCATAGGACTGGCGGGAGGTACGAGCAGTACTTC
NA | TRBJ2-5 | TRBV4-1 | TRBD2 | CASSPDPLAGLVETQYF | TGCGCCAGCAGCCCGGACCCACTAGCGGGGTTAGTAGAGACCCAGTACTTC
once | TRBJ2-7 | TRBV7-3 | NA | CASSLLASRYYEQYF | TGTGCCAGCAGCCTACTGGCTAGCAGATACTACGAGCAGTACTTC
few | TRBJ2-4 | TRBV5-1 | TRBD1 | CASSLRGQGGGEQYF | TGCGCCAGCAGCTTGCGGGGACAGGGAGGGGGAGAGCAGTACTTC
NA | TRBJ2-3 | TRBV27 | NA | CASHPVTNGSTDTQYF | TGTGCCAGCCATCCCGTGACTAACGGGAGCACAGATACGCAGTATTTT
NA | TRBJ2-5 | TRBV24-1 | TRBD2 | CATSDLSGRGRETQYF | TGTGCCACCAGTGACCTTAGCGGGAGGGGTCGAGAGACCCAGTACTTC
few | TRBJ2-7 | TRBV20-1 | NA | CSAMILRVSPYEQYF | TGCAGTGCTATGATACTCAGGGTATCCCCCTACGAGCAGTACTTC
NA | TRBJ1-4 | TRBV6-5 | NA | CASSKTGPNEKLFF | TGTGCCAGCTCAAAGACAGGACCTAATGAAAAACTGTTTTTT
many | TRBJ2-5 | TRBV20-1 | NA | CSAGSLEEGEETQYF | TGCAGTGCTGGGTCTCTCGAGGAGGGAGAAGAGACCCAGTACTTC
many | TRBJ2-3 | TRBV4-1 | NA | CASSQVRVTDTQYF | TGCGCCAGCAGCCAAGTTAGGGTGACAGATACGCAGTATTTT
NA | TRBJ2-3 | TRBV7-2 | TRBD2 | CASSRASGGRSTDTQYF | TGTGCCAGCTCAAGGGCTAGCGGGGGGCGGAGCACAGATACGCAGTATTTT
NA | TRBJ1-5 | TRBV6-6 | NA | CASNTGASNQPQHF | TGTGCCAGCAACACAGGCGCTAGCAATCAGCCCCAGCATTTT
NA | TRBJ2-7 | TRBV13 | NA | CASIPRLRGIYEQYF | TGTGCCAGCATCCCCCGACTGCGCGGGATATACGAGCAGTACTTC
many | TRBJ2-5 | TRBV10-3 | NA | CAISEIGGETQYF | TGTGCCATCAGTGAGATTGGGGGTGAGACCCAGTACTTC
many | TRBJ1-1 | TRBV7-3 | NA | CASSFGMNTEAFF | TGTGCCAGCAGCTTCGGGATGAACACTGAAGCTTTCTTT
NA | TRBJ1-1 | TRBV4-1 | NA | CASSQGGTSTEAFF | TGCGCCAGCAGCCAAGGTGGTACGAGCACTGAAGCTTTCTTT
NA | TRBJ1-1 | TRBV5-5 | NA | CASSPGGLGRTEAFF | TGTGCCAGCAGCCCGGGGGGTTTAGGGAGGACTGAAGCTTTCTTT
NA | TRBJ2-3 | TRBV3-1 | NA | CASSLFGTSGPTNTQYF | TGTGCCAGCAGCCTCTTCGGGACCAGCGGGCCCACAAATACGCAGTATTTT
few | TRBJ2-1 | TRBV5-1 | TRBD1 | CASSLGPFSGTGDEQFF | TGCGCCAGCAGCCTGGGGCCTTTTTCCGGGACAGGCGATGAGCAGTTCTTC
few | TRBJ2-1 | TRBV20-1 | TRBD2 | CSARDPGTSGNEQFF | TGCAGTGCTAGAGATCCCGGGACTAGCGGTAATGAGCAGTTCTTC
NA | TRBJ1-2 | TRBV6-5 | TRBD1 | CASSYEQGIYYGYTF | TGTGCCAGCAGTTACGAACAGGGGATTTACTATGGCTACACCTTC
NA | TRBJ1-2 | TRBV27 | NA | CASSSPLQGYYGYTF | TGTGCCAGCAGTTCGCCCTTACAGGGCTACTATGGCTACACCTTC
many | TRBJ1-2 | TRBV10-2 | NA | CASRDTGRRTGYTF | TGCGCCAGCCGGGACACCGGGCGGAGAACTGGCTACACCTTC
few | TRBJ2-7 | TRBV6-6 | NA | CASSQRGDKYEQYF | TGTGCCAGCAGTCAACGAGGGGACAAATACGAGCAGTACTTC
NA | TRBJ2-4 | TRBV24-1 | TRBD2 | CATSDGTSGSAKNIQYF | TGTGCCACCAGTGATGGGACTAGCGGGAGCGCCAAAAACATTCAGTACTTC
NA | TRBJ1-1 | TRBV20-1 | NA | CSAPRTMNTEAFF | TGCAGTGCTCCCAGGACAATGAACACTGAAGCTTTCTTT
NA | TRBJ2-5 | TRBV20-1 | TRBD2 | CSATTTSRQETQYF | TGCAGTGCTACCACGACTAGCAGACAAGAGACCCAGTACTTC
NA | TRBJ1-1 | TRBV20-1 | TRBD1 | CSATRQGEASTEAFF | TGCAGTGCTACGAGACAGGGCGAGGCGTCCACTGAAGCTTTCTTT